The clone carrying this T cell receptor (beta chain) has more than one count but fewer than ten. What it recognizes is unknown. The entry originates in a study of cytomegalovirus exposure and HLA in healthy donors. Overall study context: Genotyping showed less than 85% of roughly 400 donors falling in the Caucasian-associated ancestry cluster.

These donors, healthy bone marrow donors, were studied. The PCR contained 60 Vbeta and 13 Jbeta primers. Assay used: immunoSEQ multiplex PCR; TCRdb lists only in-frame clones, some missing. Of under 250,000 clones in the sample, about 85% are singletons; the top ten hold roughly 0.26%. The length of the CDR3 is 13 residues. CDR1 is MNHEY and CDR2 is SVGAGI in the germline V gene. V was pared by 2 bases and J by 9 bases, with 11 bases between. Points from the study as a whole: Some 17,000 TCR beta sequences were associated with HLA alleles at 0.05 false discovery rate in a later analysis. Most observed TCR sequences were rare, whereas some public TCRs were detected in many donors.

The V and J genes are TRBV6-5 and TRBJ2-1; D might be TRBD1 (6 bases). The sequenced sample consisted of PBMCs. The receptor was derived from a girl aged 2 to 10 in good health and CMV-seronegative. The DNA of the CDR3 is TGTGCCAGCAGTTACCCGCAGGGGACTGAGCAGTTCTTC. It yields the protein CASSYPQGTEQFF.